The rows below give T cell receptor beta chains drawn from one sample of a study of vaccination and CD4 T cells after COVID-19. No antigen has been identified for these receptors. TCRdb recomputed calls from the PCR reads with MiXCR, one row per CDR3 protein. This sample has some 15,000 distinct CDR3 sequences, with 35% to 45% found just once. Sequencing used cultured CD4+ T cells from blood. The origin of the receptors is a human donor with COVID-19. The CDR3 runs from the conserved cysteine through the conserved F or W. A D gene is named only where the DNA matches it firmly. Clone size, where shown, is once, few, many, or a class for clones that have expanded.

clone_size	j_call	d_call	v_call	cdr3_nt	cdr3_aa
few	TRBJ1-2	NA	TRBV2	TGTGCCAGCAGTGGACAGGTAGCCAACTATGGCTACACCTTC	CASSGQVANYGYTF
NA	TRBJ1-2	TRBD1	TRBV15	TGTGCCACCAGCAGAGATAAGACAGGGATTACTAACTATGGCTACACCTTC	CATSRDKTGITNYGYTF
few	TRBJ2-7	NA	TRBV11-2	TGTGCCAGCAGCTTATCCCCGGGCAGGGAATACGAGCAGTACTTC	CASSLSPGREYEQYF
once	TRBJ2-5	TRBD1	TRBV5-1	TGCGCCAGCAGCGGACGTTGGGGACAGCAAGAGACCCAGTACTTC	CASSGRWGQQETQYF
NA	TRBJ1-1	NA	TRBV20-1	TGCAGTGTTCCAGCGGCGGGATTATTGAACACTGAAGCTTTCTTT	CSVPAAGLLNTEAFF
NA	TRBJ1-3	NA	TRBV5-1	TGCGCCAGCAGCTCCCAGGGGAACTCTGGAAACACCATATATTTT	CASSSQGNSGNTIYF
NA	TRBJ1-4	TRBD1	TRBV27	TGTGCCAGCAGAACGACAGGGGCGGCTAATGAAAAACTGTTTTTT	CASRTTGAANEKLFF
NA	TRBJ2-7	TRBD2	TRBV19	TGTGCCAGTAGTAGGGGACTAGCGGGACCCTACGAGCAGTACTTC	CASSRGLAGPYEQYF
NA	TRBJ1-3	NA	TRBV4-2	TGTGCCAGCAGCCCTGGGAGCTCTGGAAACACCATATATTTT	CASSPGSSGNTIYF
NA	TRBJ1-5	NA	TRBV15	TGTGCCACCAGCAGAGATCCTCGGCAGGGCCCGTGGCAGCCCCAGCATTTT	CATSRDPRQGPWQPQHF
NA	TRBJ2-1	NA	TRBV10-3	TGTGCCATCAGTGAGCCCTACAATGAGCAGTTCTTC	CAISEPYNEQFF
NA	TRBJ1-2	NA	TRBV9	TGTGCCAGCAGCGACAGTCTCGTGTCTGGCTACACCTTC	CASSDSLVSGYTF
NA	TRBJ2-7	TRBD2	TRBV6-5	TGTGCCAGCAGTTACTCGGAGTTGCTAGCGGGTGGAGAGCAGTACTTC	CASSYSELLAGGEQYF
few	TRBJ1-1	NA	TRBV6-5	TGTGCCAGCAGTTACTCCCCGGGTTTGTCCCGAAAAAACACTGAAGCTTTCTTT	CASSYSPGLSRKNTEAFF
NA	TRBJ1-3	NA	TRBV11-1	TGTGCCAGCAGCAGAACGGGGAACTCTGGAAACACCATATATTTT	CASSRTGNSGNTIYF
few	TRBJ2-5	NA	TRBV21-1	TGTGCCAGCAGCAAAGTTTGGCAGCTTCAACAAGAGACCCAGTACTTC	CASSKVWQLQQETQYF
NA	TRBJ1-1	TRBD1	TRBV7-2	TGTGCCAGCAGCCGGGACAGGGGTCTACTCACTGAAGCTTTCTTT	CASSRDRGLLTEAFF
NA	TRBJ2-7	TRBD1	TRBV6-1	TGTGCCAGCAGTCCGGGACAGACATACTACGAGCAGTACTTC	CASSPGQTYYEQYF
NA	TRBJ2-3	NA	TRBV29-1	TGCAGCGTGGGATTCGGGACTAGCACAGATACGCAGTATTTT	CSVGFGTSTDTQYF
few	TRBJ1-1	NA	TRBV20-1	TGCAGTGCTAGAGATCCGAGAGGTGTGAACACTGAAGCTTTCTTT	CSARDPRGVNTEAFF
few	TRBJ1-2	TRBD1	TRBV11-2	TGTGCCAGCAGCTTAGACTTCCCCGGGACAGTCTATGGCTACACCTTC	CASSLDFPGTVYGYTF
NA	TRBJ2-2	TRBD2	TRBV5-5	TGTGCCAGCAGCCCCGGGGGGATGAACACCGGGGAGCTGTTTTTT	CASSPGGMNTGELFF
few	TRBJ1-1	NA	TRBV6-2/TRBV6-3	TGTGCCAGCAGCTTCGGGACACAGAACACTGAAGCTTTCTTT	CASSFGTQNTEAFF
NA	TRBJ1-3	NA	TRBV7-6	TGTGCCAGCAGCTTACAGGGGCGGAACACCATATATTTT	CASSLQGRNTIYF
NA	TRBJ2-6	NA	TRBV12-3/TRBV12-4	TGTGCCAGCAGGCAGAGCTCCGGGGCCAACGTCCTGACTTTC	CASRQSSGANVLTF
NA	TRBJ1-1	NA	TRBV5-1	TGCGCCAGCAGCCACTCGGGGGTCGTGGAAGCTTTCTTT	CASSHSGVVEAFF
NA	TRBJ1-5	NA	TRBV19	TGTGCCAGTAGTACCTCAGGGGCGGTCCAGCCCCAGCATTTT	CASSTSGAVQPQHF
few	TRBJ1-5	NA	TRBV6-4	TGTGCCAGCAGTGAACAGGGTGGGCGCAATCAGCCCCAGCATTTT	CASSEQGGRNQPQHF
NA	TRBJ2-3	NA	TRBV7-2	TGTGCCAGCAGCTTAGTAGGGACCGCCCCTGGTACGCAGTATTTT	CASSLVGTAPGTQYF
NA	TRBJ1-6	NA	TRBV5-1	TGCGCCAGCAGCCTCAACCAGGGGCCGGATTCACCCCTCCACTTT	CASSLNQGPDSPLHF
NA	TRBJ1-1	NA	TRBV7-3	TGTGCCAGCAGCGGCCCCGGGGGCGGGGGCACTGAAGCTTTCTTT	CASSGPGGGGTEAFF
few	TRBJ1-5	NA	TRBV20-1	TGCAGTGCTAGTCCCGCCGGTCTGGGTCAGCCCCAGCATTTT	CSASPAGLGQPQHF
few	TRBJ1-1	TRBD1	TRBV20-1	TGCAGTGCCCCGCCGAGACAGGGGCCGACGGAAGCTTTCTTT	CSAPPRQGPTEAFF
few	TRBJ1-2	TRBD1	TRBV5-1	TGCGCCAGCAGCATTGGGACAGGAGCTAACTATGGCTACACCTTC	CASSIGTGANYGYTF
NA	TRBJ1-1	NA	TRBV21-1	TGTGCCAGCAGCGCAGCTCGACAGCCGTCGTTCACTGAAGCTTTCTTT	CASSAARQPSFTEAFF
NA	TRBJ1-2	NA	TRBV19	TGCGCCAGTAGAGGGACGGTACCTAACTATGGCTACACCTTC	CASRGTVPNYGYTF
few	TRBJ1-3	TRBD1	TRBV6-5	TGTGCCAGCAGTTCCCCACAGGGGGCGAAAGGAAACACCATATATTTT	CASSSPQGAKGNTIYF
few	TRBJ2-5	NA	TRBV15	TGTGCCACCAGCAGAGGGAACCGAGAGACCCAGTACTTC	CATSRGNRETQYF
NA	TRBJ1-2	NA	TRBV12-2	TGTGCAAGTCGCTTAGCTTGGGACCCCAGCTATGGCTACACCTTC	CASRLAWDPSYGYTF
NA	TRBJ2-7	TRBD1	TRBV28	TGTGCCAGCACCGGAGACAGGGGGATCTACGAGCAGTACTTC	CASTGDRGIYEQYF
NA	TRBJ1-2	TRBD1	TRBV5-4	TGTGCCAGCAGGCTACAGGGGGACTATGGCTACACCTTC	CASRLQGDYGYTF
few	TRBJ2-7	NA	TRBV27	TGTGCCAGCAGTTTATCGACAGGTGTTACCTACGAGCAGTACTTC	CASSLSTGVTYEQYF